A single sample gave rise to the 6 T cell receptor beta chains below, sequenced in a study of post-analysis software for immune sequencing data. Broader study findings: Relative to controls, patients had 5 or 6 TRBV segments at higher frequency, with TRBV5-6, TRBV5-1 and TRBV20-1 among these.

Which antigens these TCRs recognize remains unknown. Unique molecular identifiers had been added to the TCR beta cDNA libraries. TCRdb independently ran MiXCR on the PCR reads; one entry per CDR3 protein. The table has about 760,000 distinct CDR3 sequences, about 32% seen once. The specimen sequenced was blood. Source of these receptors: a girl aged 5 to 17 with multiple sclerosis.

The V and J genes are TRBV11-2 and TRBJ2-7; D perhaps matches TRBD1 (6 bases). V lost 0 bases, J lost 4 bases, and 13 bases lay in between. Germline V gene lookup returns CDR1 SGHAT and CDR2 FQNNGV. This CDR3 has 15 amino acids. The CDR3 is CASSLEAKGTYEQYF. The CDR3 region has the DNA TGTGCCAGCAGCTTAGAGGCCAAAGGGACATACGAGCAGTACTTC.

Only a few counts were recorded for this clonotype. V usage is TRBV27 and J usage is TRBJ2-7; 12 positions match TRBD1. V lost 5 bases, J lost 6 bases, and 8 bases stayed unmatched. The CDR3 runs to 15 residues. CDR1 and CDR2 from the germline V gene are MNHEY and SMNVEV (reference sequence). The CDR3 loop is CASSPGTGGMGEQYF. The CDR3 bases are TGTGCCAGCAGTCCAGGGACAGGGGGCATGGGCGAGCAGTACTTC.

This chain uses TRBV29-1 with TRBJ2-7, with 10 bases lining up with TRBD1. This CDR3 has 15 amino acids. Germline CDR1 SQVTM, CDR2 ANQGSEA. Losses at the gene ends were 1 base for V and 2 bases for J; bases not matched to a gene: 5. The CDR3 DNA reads TGCAGCGTTGAAGTCCGGGACAGGGGAACCTACGAGCAGTACTTC. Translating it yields CSVEVRDRGTYEQYF.

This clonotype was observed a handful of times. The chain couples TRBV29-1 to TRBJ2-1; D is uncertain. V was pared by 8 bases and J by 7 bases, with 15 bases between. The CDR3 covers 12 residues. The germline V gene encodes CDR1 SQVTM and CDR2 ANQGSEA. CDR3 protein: CSLARVENEQFF. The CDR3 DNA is TGCAGCCTGGCCCGGGTGGAGAATGAGCAGTTCTTC.

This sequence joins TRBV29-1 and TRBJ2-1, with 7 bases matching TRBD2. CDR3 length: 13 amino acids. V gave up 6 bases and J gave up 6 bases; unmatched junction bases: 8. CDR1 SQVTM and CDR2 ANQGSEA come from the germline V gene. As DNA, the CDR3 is TGCAGCGTCCCCAGCGGACTAGTCAATGAGCAGTTCTTC. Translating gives CSVPSGLVNEQFF.

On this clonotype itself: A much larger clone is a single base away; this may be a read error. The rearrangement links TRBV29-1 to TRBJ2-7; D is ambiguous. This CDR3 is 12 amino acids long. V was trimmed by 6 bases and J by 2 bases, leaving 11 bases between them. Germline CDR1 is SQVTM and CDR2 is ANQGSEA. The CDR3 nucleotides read TGCAGCGTCCCTGGCAGCCCCTACGAGCAGTACTTC. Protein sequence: CSVPGSPYEQYF.